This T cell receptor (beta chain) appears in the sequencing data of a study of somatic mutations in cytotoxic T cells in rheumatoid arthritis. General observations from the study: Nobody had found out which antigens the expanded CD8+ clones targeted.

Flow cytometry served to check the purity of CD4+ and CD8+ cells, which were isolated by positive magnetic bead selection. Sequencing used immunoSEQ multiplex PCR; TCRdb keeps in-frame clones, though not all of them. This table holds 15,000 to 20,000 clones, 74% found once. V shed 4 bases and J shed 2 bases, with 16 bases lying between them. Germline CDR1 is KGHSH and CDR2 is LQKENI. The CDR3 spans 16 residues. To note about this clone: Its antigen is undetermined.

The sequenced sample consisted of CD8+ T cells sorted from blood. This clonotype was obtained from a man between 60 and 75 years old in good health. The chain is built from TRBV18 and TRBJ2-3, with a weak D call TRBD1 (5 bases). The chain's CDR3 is CASSREQGVDTDTQYF. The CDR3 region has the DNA TGTGCCAGCTCACGAGAGCAAGGGGTGGACACAGATACGCAGTATTTT.